The clone carrying this TCR beta chain was recorded at least ten times. This sample is part of a study of human T cells and chemical hapten exposure. The time point is: patch test 2, 6 weeks after DPC sensitization. Specified treatment: therapeutic diphenylcyclopropenone sensitization with weekly scalp DPC. One entry per CDR3 protein results from TCRdb running MiXCR on the RACE reads. The top ten clones hold approximately 16% of a sample with some 45,000 distinct CDR3 sequences, 8% to 9% of them seen once. The TCR was taken from a woman aged 40 to 49 with alopecia areata. Some clones in this sample may be carry-over from other donors' samples. The material was whole blood, obtained in connection with sensitization to the hapten diphenylcyclopropenone (DPC).

The CDR3 DNA reads as TGTGCCAGCAGCCAGGACGCCCACTATAATTCACCCCTCCACTTT. Translated, it gives CASSQDAHYNSPLHF. The J gene is TRBJ1-6, the V gene TRBV3-1; D not certain. This CDR3 is built from 15 residues. Germline CDR1 LGHDT, CDR2 YNNKEL (reference sequence). The V end was cut by 3 bases, the J end by 3 bases, with 9 bases between.